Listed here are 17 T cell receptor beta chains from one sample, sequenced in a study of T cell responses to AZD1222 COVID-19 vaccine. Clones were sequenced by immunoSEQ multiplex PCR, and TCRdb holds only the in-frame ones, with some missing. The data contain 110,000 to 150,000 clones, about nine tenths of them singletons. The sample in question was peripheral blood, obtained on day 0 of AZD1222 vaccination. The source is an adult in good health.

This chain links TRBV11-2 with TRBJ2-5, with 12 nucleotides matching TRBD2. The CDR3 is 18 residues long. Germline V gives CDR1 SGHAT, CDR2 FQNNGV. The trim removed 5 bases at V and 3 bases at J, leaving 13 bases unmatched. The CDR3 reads CASSPRRGASGREETQYF. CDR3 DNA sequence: TGTGCCAGCAGCCCGCGCAGGGGGGCTAGCGGGAGGGAAGAGACCCAGTACTTC.

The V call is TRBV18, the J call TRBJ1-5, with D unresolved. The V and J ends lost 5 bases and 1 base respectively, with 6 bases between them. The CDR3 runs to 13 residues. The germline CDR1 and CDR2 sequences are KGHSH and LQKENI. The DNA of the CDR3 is TGTGCCAGCTCAACAGACAGCAATCAGCCCCAGCATTTT. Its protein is CASSTDSNQPQHF.

The chain's CDR3 is CASSPRDDTQYF. DNA of the CDR3: TGTGCCAGCTCACCAAGGGACGATACGCAGTATTTT. The chain links TRBV18 to TRBJ2-3; TRBD1 or TRBD2 may be the D gene (5 bases each). CDR1 and CDR2 from the germline V gene are KGHSH and LQKENI. There are 12 residues in the CDR3. The V gene lost 2 bases and the J gene lost 6 bases, with 6 bases spanning the gap. Filled out from reference TRBV18 and TRBJ2-3, the complete variable domain reads NAGVMQNPRHLVRRRGQEARLRCSPMKGHSHVYWYRQLPEEGLKFMVYLQKENIIDESGMPKERFSAEFPKEGPSILRIQQVVRGDSAAYFCASSPRDDTQYFGPGTRLTVL.

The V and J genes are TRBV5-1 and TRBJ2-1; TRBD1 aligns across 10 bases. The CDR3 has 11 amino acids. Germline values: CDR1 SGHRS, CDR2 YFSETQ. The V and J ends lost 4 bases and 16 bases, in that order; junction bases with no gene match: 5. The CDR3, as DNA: TGCGCCAGCAGCATGGGGACAGGGGCCTTCTTC. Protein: CASSMGTGAFF.

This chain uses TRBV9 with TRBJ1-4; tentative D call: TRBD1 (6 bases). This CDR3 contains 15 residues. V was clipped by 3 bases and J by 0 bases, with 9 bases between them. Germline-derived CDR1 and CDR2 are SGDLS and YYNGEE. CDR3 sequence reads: CASSAEGATNEKLFF. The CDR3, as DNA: TGTGCCAGCAGCGCCGAGGGGGCAACTAATGAAAAACTGTTTTTT.

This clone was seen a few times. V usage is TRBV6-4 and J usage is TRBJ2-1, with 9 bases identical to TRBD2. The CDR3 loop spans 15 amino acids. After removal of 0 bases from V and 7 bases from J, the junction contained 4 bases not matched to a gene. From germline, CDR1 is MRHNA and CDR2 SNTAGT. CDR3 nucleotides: TGTGCCAGCAGTGACTCTGCGGGAGGGGCAAATGAGCAGTTCTTC. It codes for CASSDSAGGANEQFF.

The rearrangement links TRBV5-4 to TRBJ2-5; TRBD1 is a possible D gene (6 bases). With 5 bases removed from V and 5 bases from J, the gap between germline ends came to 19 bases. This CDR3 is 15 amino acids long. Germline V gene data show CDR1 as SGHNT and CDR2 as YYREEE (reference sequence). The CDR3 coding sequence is TGTGCCAGCAGTAAATCCCGGACAGTATATGAGACCCAGTACTTC. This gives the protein CASSKSRTVYETQYF.

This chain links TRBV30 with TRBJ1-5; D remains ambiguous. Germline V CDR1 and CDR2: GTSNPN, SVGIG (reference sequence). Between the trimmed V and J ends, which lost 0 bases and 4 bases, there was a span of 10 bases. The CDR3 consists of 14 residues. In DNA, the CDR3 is TGTGCCTGGAGTGTACACCAACAGAATCAGCCCCAGCATTTT. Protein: CAWSVHQQNQPQHF.

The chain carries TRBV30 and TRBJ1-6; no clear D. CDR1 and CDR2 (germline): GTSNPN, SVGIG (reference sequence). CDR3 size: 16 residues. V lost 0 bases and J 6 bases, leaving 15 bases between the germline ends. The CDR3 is CAWSVLRAGPNSPLHF. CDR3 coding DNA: TGTGCCTGGAGTGTACTAAGGGCAGGCCCTAATTCACCCCTCCACTTT.

The DNA for the CDR3 is TGTGCCAGCAGCGGGACAGGGTTAAATCAGCCCCAGCATTTT. Translation: CASSGTGLNQPQHF. The chain employs TRBV2 and TRBJ1-5; the match to TRBD1 covers 9 bases. Germline values: CDR1 SNHLY, CDR2 FYNNEI. The CDR3 length is 14 residues. V lost 6 bases and J lost 4; bases outside the gene matches: 4.

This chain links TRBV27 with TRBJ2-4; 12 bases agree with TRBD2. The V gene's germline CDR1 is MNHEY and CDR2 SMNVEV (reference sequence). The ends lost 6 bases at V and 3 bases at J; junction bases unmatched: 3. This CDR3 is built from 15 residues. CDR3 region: CASRLGLAGKNIQYF. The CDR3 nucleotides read TGTGCCAGCAGACTGGGACTAGCGGGCAAAAACATTCAGTACTTC.

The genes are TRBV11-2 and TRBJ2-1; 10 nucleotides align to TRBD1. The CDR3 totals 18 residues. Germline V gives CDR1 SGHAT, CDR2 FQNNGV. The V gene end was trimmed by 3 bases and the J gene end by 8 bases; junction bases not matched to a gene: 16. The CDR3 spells CASSFSPGGTGVQDEQFF. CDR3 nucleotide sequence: TGTGCCAGCAGCTTTAGCCCGGGGGGGACAGGGGTACAAGATGAGCAGTTCTTC.

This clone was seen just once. The CDR3 DNA is TGTGCCAGCAGCCAAGTGAATAGCGAGCAGTACTTC. This codes for CASSQVNSEQYF. V is TRBV4-2 and J is TRBJ2-7; D remains ambiguous. Germline V lookup: CDR1 LGHNA, CDR2 YNFKEQ. The CDR3 sequence is 12 residues long. Trimming shortened V by 1 base and J by 6 bases, and 7 bases separated the two germline ends.

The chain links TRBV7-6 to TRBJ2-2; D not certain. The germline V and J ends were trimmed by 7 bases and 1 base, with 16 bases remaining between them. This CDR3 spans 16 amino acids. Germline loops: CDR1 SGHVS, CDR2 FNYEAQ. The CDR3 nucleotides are TGTGCCAGCACCCGACTTGCAACACAGAACACCGGGGAGCTGTTTTTT. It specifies CASTRLATQNTGELFF. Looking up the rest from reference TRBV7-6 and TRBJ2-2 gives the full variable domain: GAGVSQSPRYKVTKRGQDVALRCDPISGHVSLYWYRQALGQGPEFLTYFNYEAQQDKSGLPNDRFSAERPEGSISTLTIQRTEQRDSAMYRCASTRLATQNTGELFFGEGSRLTVL.

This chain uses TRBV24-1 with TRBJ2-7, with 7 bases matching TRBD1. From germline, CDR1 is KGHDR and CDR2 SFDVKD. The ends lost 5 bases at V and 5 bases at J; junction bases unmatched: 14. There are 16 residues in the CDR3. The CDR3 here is CATSGETGTASDEQYF. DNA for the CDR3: TGTGCCACCAGTGGTGAGACCGGGACAGCAAGTGACGAGCAGTACTTC.

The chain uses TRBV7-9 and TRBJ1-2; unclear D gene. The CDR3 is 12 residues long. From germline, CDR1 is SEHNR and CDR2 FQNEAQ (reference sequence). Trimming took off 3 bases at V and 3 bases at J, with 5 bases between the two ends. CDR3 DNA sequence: TGTGCCAGCAGCTTTGGCGACTATGGCTACACCTTC. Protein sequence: CASSFGDYGYTF.

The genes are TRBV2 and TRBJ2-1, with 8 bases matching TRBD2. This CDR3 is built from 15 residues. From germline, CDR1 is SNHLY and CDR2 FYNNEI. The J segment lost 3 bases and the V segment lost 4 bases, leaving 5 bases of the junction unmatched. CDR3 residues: CASSALAGIYNEQFF. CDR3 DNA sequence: TGTGCCAGCAGTGCCTTAGCGGGAATCTACAATGAGCAGTTCTTC.